The clone carrying this T cell receptor beta chain was detected a few times. Its antigen is as yet unknown. These data are taken from a study of T-cell memory formation after mild COVID-19. At the level of the study: Largely donor-specific TCR clusters were found. Study-level findings and limits: Balance between CD4 and CD8 was seen in clones contracting day 15 to 85, and a CD4+ lean was seen in later expanders.

In germline, CDR1 is SQVTM, CDR2 ANQGSEA. The CDR3 runs 14 residues. V shed 3 bases and J 8 bases; nucleotides not matched to a gene: 11. TCRdb called the 5' RACE reads again in MiXCR, with one record for every CDR3 protein. The table lists 450,000 to 700,000 distinct CDR3 sequences, 15% to 20% of them singletons, with 9.5% to 15% in the top ten. The J gene is TRBJ1-2, the V gene TRBV29-1; 8 bases map to TRBD1. The TCR comes from an adult woman who had mild COVID-19 (a few samples of this study predate the infection). Cell type and time point are not known. The sequenced sample was PBMCs or a T cell subset sorted from them (not recorded which). CDR3 sequence (DNA): TGCAGCGTTGAGGCCAGGGGGCGAGGCTGGGGCTACACCTTC. This translates into CSVEARGRGWGYTF.